These 9 T cell receptor beta chains were sequenced from one sample in a study of blood T cells in healthy people across ages. Combining a sample-barcoded 5' primer with a J-beta primer mix, a second PCR ran for roughly 7 to 11 cycles. TCRdb reprocessed the 5' RACE reads with MiXCR, giving one entry per CDR3 protein. The data hold around 1,500,000 distinct CDR3 sequences, with 35% to 45% observed a single time. Sequencing was done on a sample of blood. These receptors were obtained from a woman younger than 35 in good health.

The chain combines TRBV4-1 with TRBJ2-7; 7 positions match TRBD1. V shed 1 base and J 2 bases; nucleotides not matched to a gene: 5. The CDR3 is 15 amino acids. Germline CDR1 is MGHRA and CDR2 is YSYEKL. The CDR3 DNA is TGCGCCAGCAGCCAAGCGGCAAGGGGGCCCTACGAGCAGTACTTC. Translating gives CASSQAARGPYEQYF.

This chain links TRBV25-1 with TRBJ2-5; TRBD1 matches at 9 bases. The CDR3 spans 16 residues. In germline, CDR1 is MGHDK, CDR2 SYGVNS. J gave up 5 bases and V 4 bases, and 11 bases lay outside the gene matches. The CDR3 DNA reads as TGTGCCAGCAGTGGTGCCGGGACAGGGATCATTGAGACCCAGTACTTC. This sequence encodes CASSGAGTGIIETQYF.

The chain has TRBV4-1 and TRBJ2-1; 8 bases agree with TRBD2. The J call is in doubt because the DNA end fits TRBJ2-7 better. The germline V gene encodes CDR1 MGHRA and CDR2 YSYEKL. The CDR3 is 17 residues long. The DNA for the CDR3 is TGCGCCAGCAGCCAAGAAAGCAGGACTAGCTCCTACAATGAGCAGTACTTC. It codes for CASSQESRTSSYNEQYF.

This rearrangement joins TRBV7-2 to TRBJ2-1, with D uncertain. Trimming pared 2 bases from V and 4 bases from J, leaving 6 bases between. Germline-derived CDR1 and CDR2 are SGHTA and FQGNSA. The CDR3 extends over 13 amino acids. CDR3 sequence reads: CASSLLIYNEQFF. The CDR3 DNA sequence: TGTGCCAGCAGCTTACTAATTTACAATGAGCAGTTCTTC.

This clonotype has only one observation. A much larger clonotype is one base distant, so this may be a read error. V gene TRBV20-1 combines with J gene TRBJ2-1; 7 nucleotides align to TRBD1. The CDR3 runs 15 residues. Germline values: CDR1 DFQATT, CDR2 SNEGSKA (reference sequence). CDR3 bases: TGCAGTGCTAGTCAGGGGGACCCCTCCTACAATGGGCAGTTCTTC. Its translation is CSASQGDPSYNGQFF.

V is TRBV12-3 or TRBV12-4 and J is TRBJ2-1; D is ambiguous. TRBJ2-7 explains the end of the DNA better; the J call may be wrong. The CDR3 covers 15 residues. The CDR3 loop reads CASSLIPRDGNEQYF. CDR3 coding DNA: TGTGCCAGCAGCCTTATTCCGAGAGATGGCAATGAGCAGTACTTC.

The V gene is TRBV6-1, the J gene TRBJ2-1; the D gene could be TRBD1 or TRBD2 (5 bases each). This CDR3 region has 15 residues. V was clipped by 0 bases and J by 7 bases, with 13 bases between them. The germline V gene encodes CDR1 MNHNS and CDR2 SASEGT. This CDR3 reads CASSEAGPRPNEQFF. In nucleotides, the CDR3 is TGTGCCAGCAGTGAAGCGGGACCACGCCCAAATGAGCAGTTCTTC.

The rearrangement links TRBV6-5 to TRBJ2-4; 10 bases align to TRBD2. The ends lost 2 bases at V and 11 bases at J; junction bases unmatched: 6. The CDR3 loop spans 14 amino acids. Germline CDR1 reads MNHEY; CDR2 reads SVGAGI. The CDR3: CASSYASGSRLQYF. Written as DNA, the CDR3 is TGTGCCAGCAGTTACGCTAGCGGGAGTCGTCTTCAGTACTTC.

J is TRBJ2-1 and V is TRBV7-8; D remains unclear. Germline V CDR1 and CDR2: SGHVS, FQNEAQ. Trimming pared 5 bases from V and 10 bases from J, leaving 15 bases between. This CDR3 is 13 amino acids long. This CDR3 reads CASSPRVRPEQFF. CDR3 bases: TGTGCCAGCAGCCCACGGGTCCGACCAGAGCAGTTCTTC.